This T cell receptor (beta chain) appears in the sequencing data of a study of blood T cell repertoires in COVID-19. Study-wide context: Both acute and convalescent COVID-19 samples were obtained from the United States, Italy and Spain.

From germline, CDR1 is KGHDR and CDR2 SFDVKD. CDR3 length equals 15 residues. Unmatched junction bases numbered 4, after V lost 2 bases and J lost 4 bases. At least ten counts were recorded for this clone. TCRdb keeps only in-frame clones here, not all; method: immunoSEQ multiplex PCR. The sample yields 250,000 to 350,000 clones, about 86% seen once. This sequence was found in a woman aged 65 to 85 with COVID-19, enrolled during active disease. Sequencing used peripheral blood. The gene calls are TRBV24-1 and TRBJ2-7, with TRBD1 matching over 10 bases. This CDR3 is CATSDWTGGGYEQYF. For the CDR3, the DNA is TGTGCCACCAGTGATTGGACAGGGGGGGGTTACGAGCAGTACTTC.